This T cell receptor (beta chain) derives from a study of T cell responses to AZD1222 COVID-19 vaccine (dated by TCRdb to the early 2020s). Study-level background: Because spike-specific TCR depth and breadth did not differ between the two schedules, AZD1222 recipients who got a second dose at roughly 4 weeks were pooled with those who got a second dose at roughly 12 weeks. A total of about 230 trial participants underwent TCR sequencing, of whom 207 received two doses of AZD1222 and about 25 received two doses of the MenACWY control vaccine. Trial participants were enrolled by age into subgroups of 18-55, 56-69 and 70-plus years, and around 150, 28 and 57 TCR-sequenced participants, respectively, were included in these subgroups.

The CDR3 spans 14 residues, from the cysteine through the phenylalanine. Here the CDR3 DNA is all that survives: 42 bases in frame from base 1. The germline V gene gives CDR1 as MNHEY and CDR2 as SVGAGI. Trimming costs V 1 base and J 4 bases, and their ends lie 8 bases apart. Findings and caveats that apply to the study as a whole: Reportedly, almost half of the unique spike-specific TCRs recognized epitopes lying outside the regions that are mutated in the B.1.351 and B.1.1.7 variants. The vaccine-associated CD4 TCRs covered the entire spike protein, and the dominant responses fell in regions 160-218 and 743-854. Conclusions about previously exposed vaccinees are limited because only five to seven AZD1222 recipients were SARS-CoV-2 seropositive at baseline. No day 14 peak-response samples were available, so repertoires were characterized only after the peak T cell response. Spike-specific TCR breadth and depth rose significantly after two AZD1222 doses compared with day 0 and with MenACWY recipients. In the small 56-69-year group, the increase in depth fell short of significance, most likely because of low power. Participants were mostly white British, with more females than males. The authors suggested clonal diversity may have been underestimated.

The CDR3 regions of human TCRbeta chains were subjected to immunosequencing. Under the source paper's analysis protocol: Repertoire TCRs were checked for matches against a reference library of SARS-CoV-2-specific TCRs that had been generated using the MIRA antigen-specificity platform. Breadth was defined as the fraction of unique TCRs that were SARS-CoV-2-associated, and depth was defined as the fraction of total T cells that were SARS-CoV-2-associated. Each spike-specific TCR was assigned to its reactive spike region and to a CD4 or CD8 class using the MIRA data. Log10-transformed breadth and depth values were compared by one-way ANOVA with Sidak's multiple comparisons tests. Not all clones reach the TCRdb copy of this immuneACCESS table, which keeps in-frame sequences only. Checked studies attribute under half of the gap to unresolved V genes and leave the rest unexplained. V, J and clone size are taken as reported in that table, and D and trimming were inferred from the DNA itself. The sample table records around 250,000 clones; approximately 93% of these occur just once. Together, the top ten hold roughly 0.5% of the sample.

The time point label for this specimen denotes: baseline before first vaccination. Vaccinee samples came from UK trials COV001 and COV002, including a single-blind randomized controlled phase 2/3 trial of AZD1222 (ChAdOx1 nCoV-19) in healthy adults. For TCRbeta chain sequencing, PBMC samples from trial participants were taken at day 0 and at day 28 after the second dose. Comment on this clone: Its binding antigen is unknown. Base qualities are not at hand, and no much larger clone is one base apart.

The starting material was peripheral blood, obtained on day 0 of AZD1222 vaccination. This TCR derives from an adult in good health. This receptor chain uses TRBV6-5 and TRBJ1-3; D gene: possibly TRBD1, on 6 matching bases. The DNA reads TGTGCCAGCAGTTACTTAGGGACAGGAAACACCATATATTTT. It encodes CASSYLGTGNTIYF.